A single sample is the source of the 5 T cell receptor beta chains below, sequenced in a study of T cell responses to AZD1222 COVID-19 vaccine. Using immunoSEQ multiplex PCR, the repertoire was profiled, and TCRdb retains in-frame clones only, with some absent. The table lists 110,000 to 150,000 clones, roughly 92% of them singletons. Specimen: peripheral blood, collected on day 0 of AZD1222 vaccination. These receptors originate from an adult in good health.

The rearrangement uses TRBV28 and TRBJ1-5; 8 bases agree with TRBD1. The CDR3 loop spans 16 amino acids. The trim removed 6 bases at V and 2 bases at J, leaving 9 bases unmatched. Per the germline V gene, CDR1 is MDHEN and CDR2 is SYDVKM. This CDR3 reads CASSTRTGWGNQPQHF. The DNA for the CDR3 is TGTGCCAGCAGCACCCGGACAGGGTGGGGCAATCAGCCCCAGCATTTT.

This clone was picked up one time. V and J are TRBV6-2 or TRBV6-3 and TRBJ2-6; tentative D call: TRBD2 (6 bases). Trimming took off 4 bases at V and 0 bases at J, with 22 bases between the two ends. Per the germline V gene, CDR1 is MNHEY and CDR2 is SVGEGT. The CDR3 spans 20 residues. The CDR3 DNA sequence: TGTGCCAGCAGTTGGGACCTCAGGAGGGGAACAGGCTCTGGGGCCAACGTCCTGACTTTC. Protein: CASSWDLRRGTGSGANVLTF.

The rearrangement uses TRBV10-3 and TRBJ1-1; D is perhaps TRBD1 (6 bases). V shed 4 bases and J shed 0 bases, with 18 bases lying between them. Germline CDR1 is ENHRY and CDR2 is SYGVKD. The CDR3 loop spans 17 amino acids. In DNA form, the CDR3 reads TGTGCCATCAGTGGGATAGGGGGGCCTTTAATGAACACTGAAGCTTTCTTT. Translated, it gives CAISGIGGPLMNTEAFF.

The chain employs TRBV21-1 and TRBJ1-4. TRBV21-1 is noted as a pseudogene. The CDR3 totals 11 residues. CDR3 sequence: CASILMGKLFF. CDR3 nucleotides: TGTGCCAGCATCCTTATGGGAAAACTGTTTTTT.

CDR3 amino acids: CASSRISSSYNEQFF. The CDR3 coding sequence is TGCGCCAGCAGCCGGATTTCATCCTCCTACAATGAGCAGTTCTTC. V gene TRBV4-1 combines with J gene TRBJ2-1; D not certain. Trimming pared 4 bases from V and 0 bases from J, leaving 10 bases between. Germline V lookup: CDR1 MGHRA, CDR2 YSYEKL. The CDR3 totals 15 residues.